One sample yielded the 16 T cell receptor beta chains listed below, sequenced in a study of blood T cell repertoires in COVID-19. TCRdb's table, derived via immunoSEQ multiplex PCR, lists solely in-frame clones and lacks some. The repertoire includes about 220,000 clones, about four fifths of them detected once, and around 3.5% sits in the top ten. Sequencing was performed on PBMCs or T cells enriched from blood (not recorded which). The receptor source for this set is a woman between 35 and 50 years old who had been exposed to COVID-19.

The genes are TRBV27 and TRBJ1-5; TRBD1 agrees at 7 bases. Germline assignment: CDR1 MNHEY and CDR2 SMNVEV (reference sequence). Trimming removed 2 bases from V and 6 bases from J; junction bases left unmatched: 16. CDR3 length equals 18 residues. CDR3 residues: CASSLRAGGGNARQPQHF. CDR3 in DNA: TGTGCCAGCAGTTTAAGGGCAGGGGGAGGTAATGCCCGTCAGCCCCAGCATTTT.

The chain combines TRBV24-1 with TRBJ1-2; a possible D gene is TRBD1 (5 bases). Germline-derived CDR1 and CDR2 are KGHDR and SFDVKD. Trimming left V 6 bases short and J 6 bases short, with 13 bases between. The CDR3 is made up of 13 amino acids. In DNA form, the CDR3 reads TGTGCCACCAGTCAAACAGGAGTCCATGGCTACACCTTC. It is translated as CATSQTGVHGYTF.

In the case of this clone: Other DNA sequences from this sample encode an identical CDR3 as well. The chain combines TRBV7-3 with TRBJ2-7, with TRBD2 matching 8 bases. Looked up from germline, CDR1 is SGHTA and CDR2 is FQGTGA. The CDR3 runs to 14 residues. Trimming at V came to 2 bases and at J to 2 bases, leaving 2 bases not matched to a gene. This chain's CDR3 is CASSLAGGPYEQYF. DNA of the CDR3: TGTGCCAGCAGCTTAGCGGGGGGTCCCTACGAGCAGTACTTC. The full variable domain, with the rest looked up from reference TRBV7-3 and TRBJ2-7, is GAGVSQTPSNKVTEKGKYVELRCDPISGHTALYWYRQSLGQGPEFLIYFQGTGAADDSGLPNDRFFAVRPEGSVSTLKIQRTERGDSAVYLCASSLAGGPYEQYFGPGTRLTVT.

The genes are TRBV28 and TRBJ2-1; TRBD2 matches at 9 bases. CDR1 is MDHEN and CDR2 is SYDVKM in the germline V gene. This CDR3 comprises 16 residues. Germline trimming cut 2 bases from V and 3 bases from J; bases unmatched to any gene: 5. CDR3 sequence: CASSLIAGALYNEQFF. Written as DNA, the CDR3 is TGTGCCAGCAGTTTAATAGCGGGGGCCCTCTACAATGAGCAGTTCTTC.

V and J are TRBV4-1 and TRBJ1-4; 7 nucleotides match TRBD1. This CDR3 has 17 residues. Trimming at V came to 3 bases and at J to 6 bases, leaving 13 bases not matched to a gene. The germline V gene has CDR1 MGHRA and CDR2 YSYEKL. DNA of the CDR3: TGCGCCAGCAGCCACCAAATAAACCGGGACAGATATGAAAAACTGTTTTTT. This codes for CASSHQINRDRYEKLFF.

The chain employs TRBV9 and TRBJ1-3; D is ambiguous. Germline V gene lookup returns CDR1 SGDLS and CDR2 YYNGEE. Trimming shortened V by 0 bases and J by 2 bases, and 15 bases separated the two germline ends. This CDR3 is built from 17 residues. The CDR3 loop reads CASSVEARRLTGNTIYF. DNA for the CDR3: TGTGCCAGCAGCGTAGAGGCCAGGAGGCTAACTGGAAACACCATATATTTT. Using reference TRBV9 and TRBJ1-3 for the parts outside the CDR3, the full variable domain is DSGVTQTPKHLITATGQRVTLRCSPRSGDLSVYWYQQSLDQGLQFLIQYYNGEERAKGNILERFSAQQFPDLHSELNLSSLELGDSALYFCASSVEARRLTGNTIYFGEGSWLTVV.

The CDR3 protein is CSVTNPGSTYEQYF. In nucleotides, the CDR3 is TGCAGCGTTACCAACCCGGGGTCCACCTACGAGCAGTACTTC. V usage is TRBV29-1 and J usage is TRBJ2-7; TRBD2 is a possible D gene (5 bases). The V gene lost 5 bases and the J gene lost 2 bases, with 16 bases spanning the gap. Per the germline V gene, CDR1 is SQVTM and CDR2 is ANQGSEA. The CDR3 runs 14 residues.

For the CDR3, the DNA is TGTGCCAGACCTATCCCTGAGCGGGGGGGGAACAATGAGCAGTTCTTC. Translation gives CARPIPERGGNNEQFF. V is TRBV25-1 and J is TRBJ2-1, with 10 bases that match TRBD2. CDR3 length: 16 amino acids. Germline CDR1 and CDR2: MGHDK and SYGVNS. V was clipped by 9 bases and J by 5 bases; unmatched bases: 13.

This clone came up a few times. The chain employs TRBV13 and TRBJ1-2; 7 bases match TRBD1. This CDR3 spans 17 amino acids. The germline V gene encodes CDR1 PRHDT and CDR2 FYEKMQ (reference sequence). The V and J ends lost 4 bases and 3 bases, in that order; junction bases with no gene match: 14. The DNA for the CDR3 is TGTGCCAGCAGCTATATGGCAGTCCTAACAGGGGACTATGGCTACACCTTC. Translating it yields CASSYMAVLTGDYGYTF.

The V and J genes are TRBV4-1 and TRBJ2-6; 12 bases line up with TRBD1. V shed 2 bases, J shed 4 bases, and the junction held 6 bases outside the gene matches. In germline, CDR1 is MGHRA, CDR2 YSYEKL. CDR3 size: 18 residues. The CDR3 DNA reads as TGCGCCAGCAGCCAACCGGGACAGGGGGCGCCCGGGGCCAACGTCCTGACTTTC. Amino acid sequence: CASSQPGQGAPGANVLTF.

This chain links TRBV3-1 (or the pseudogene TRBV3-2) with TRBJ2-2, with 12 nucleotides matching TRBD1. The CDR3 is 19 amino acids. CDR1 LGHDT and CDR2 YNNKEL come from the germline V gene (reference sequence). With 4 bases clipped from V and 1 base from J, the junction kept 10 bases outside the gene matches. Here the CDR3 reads CASSPWDRGRRRNTGELFF. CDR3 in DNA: TGTGCCAGCAGCCCGTGGGACAGGGGGCGAAGGAGGAACACCGGGGAGCTGTTTTTT.

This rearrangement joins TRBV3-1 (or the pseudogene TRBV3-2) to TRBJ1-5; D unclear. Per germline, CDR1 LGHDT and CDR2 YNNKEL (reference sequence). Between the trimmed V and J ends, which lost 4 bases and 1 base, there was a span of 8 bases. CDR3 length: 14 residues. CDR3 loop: CASSRSRSNQPQHF. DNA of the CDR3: TGTGCCAGCAGCCGATCTCGGAGCAATCAGCCCCAGCATTTT.

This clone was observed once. The CDR3 loop reads CASSGGYNEQFF. CDR3 nucleotide sequence: TGTGCCAGCAGCGGGGGGTACAATGAGCAGTTCTTC. The J gene is TRBJ2-1, the V gene TRBV4-2; possibly TRBD2 for D (6 bases). The CDR3 length is 12 residues. V dropped 5 bases and J dropped 4 bases, with 6 bases sitting between them. Germline V lookup: CDR1 LGHNA, CDR2 YNFKEQ.

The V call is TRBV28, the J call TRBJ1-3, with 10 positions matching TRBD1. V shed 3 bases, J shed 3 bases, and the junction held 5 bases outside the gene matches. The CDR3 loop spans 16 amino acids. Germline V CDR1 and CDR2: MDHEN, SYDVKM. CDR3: CASSLQGQGSGNTIYF. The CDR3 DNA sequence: TGTGCCAGCAGTTTGCAGGGACAGGGGAGTGGAAACACCATATATTTT.

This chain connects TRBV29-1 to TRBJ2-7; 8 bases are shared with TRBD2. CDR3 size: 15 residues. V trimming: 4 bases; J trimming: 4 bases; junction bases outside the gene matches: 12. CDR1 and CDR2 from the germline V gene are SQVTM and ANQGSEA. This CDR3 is CSVAGGQGGQYEQYF. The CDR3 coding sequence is TGCAGCGTTGCGGGGGGGCAGGGCGGCCAGTACGAGCAGTACTTC.

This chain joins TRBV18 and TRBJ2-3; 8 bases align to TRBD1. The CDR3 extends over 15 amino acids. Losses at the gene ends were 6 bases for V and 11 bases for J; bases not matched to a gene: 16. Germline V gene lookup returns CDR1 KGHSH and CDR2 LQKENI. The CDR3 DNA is TGTGCCAGCTCTACAGGGGGTGAGGTTGTATCGAAGCAGTATTTT. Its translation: CASSTGGEVVSKQYF. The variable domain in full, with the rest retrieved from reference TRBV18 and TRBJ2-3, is NAGVMQNPRHLVRRRGQEARLRCSPMKGHSHVYWYRQLPEEGLKFMVYLQKENIIDESGMPKERFSAEFPKEGPSILRIQQVVRGDSAAYFCASSTGGEVVSKQYFGPGTRLTVL.